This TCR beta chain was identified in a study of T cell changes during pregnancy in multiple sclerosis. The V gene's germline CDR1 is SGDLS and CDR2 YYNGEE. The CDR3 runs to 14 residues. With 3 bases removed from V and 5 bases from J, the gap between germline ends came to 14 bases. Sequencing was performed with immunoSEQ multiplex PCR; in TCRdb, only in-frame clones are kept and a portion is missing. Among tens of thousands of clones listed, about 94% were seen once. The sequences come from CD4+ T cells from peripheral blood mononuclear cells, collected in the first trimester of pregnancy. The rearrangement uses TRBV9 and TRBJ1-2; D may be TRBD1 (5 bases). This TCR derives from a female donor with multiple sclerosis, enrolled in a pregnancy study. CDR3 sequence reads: CASSGRGGRYGYTF. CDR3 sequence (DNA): TGTGCCAGCAGCGGTCGGGGGGGAAGGTATGGCTACACCTTC.